This TCR beta chain was observed in a study of early T cells in non-severe SARS-CoV-2 infection. Across the study: With bulk RNA from unsorted whole blood as input, sequencing yielded unpaired chains. General study points: Comparison of clonotypes with VDJdb favored anti-spike CD8 responses while missing private and CD4 specificities.

As concerns this clonotype: Its antigen is not identified.

CDR3 size: 13 residues. Germline CDR1 reads DFQATT; CDR2 reads SNEGSKA (reference sequence). Trimming took 7 bases from V and 3 from J, leaving 16 bases between them. cDNA molecules, individually, were tagged with unique molecular identifiers. TCRdb redid the calling of the 5' RACE reads with MiXCR, one entry per CDR3 protein. The sample lists over 90,000 distinct CDR3 sequences; about an eighth were seen once. The chain uses TRBV20-1 and TRBJ2-7, with D maybe TRBD2 (6 bases). This sequence was found in an adult who was a healthcare worker with PCR-confirmed SARS-CoV-2 infection or an uninfected control (not recorded which). The sample comprised whole blood. CDR3 protein: CSVLTRGSYEQYF. Here the CDR3 DNA reads TGCAGTGTCCTGACTAGAGGGAGCTACGAGCAGTACTTC.